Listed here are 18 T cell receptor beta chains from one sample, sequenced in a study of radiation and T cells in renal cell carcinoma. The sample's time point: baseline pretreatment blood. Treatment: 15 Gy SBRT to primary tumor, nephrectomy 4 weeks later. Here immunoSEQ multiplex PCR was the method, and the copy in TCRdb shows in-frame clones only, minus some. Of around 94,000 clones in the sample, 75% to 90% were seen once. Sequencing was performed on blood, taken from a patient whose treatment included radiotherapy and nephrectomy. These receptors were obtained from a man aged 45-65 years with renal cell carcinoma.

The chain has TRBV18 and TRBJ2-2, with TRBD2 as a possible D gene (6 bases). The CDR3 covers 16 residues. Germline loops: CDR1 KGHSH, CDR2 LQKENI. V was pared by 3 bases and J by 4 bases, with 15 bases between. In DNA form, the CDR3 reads TGTGCCAGCTCACCCCCTGTCGGGACTCTCACCGGGGAGCTGTTTTTT. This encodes CASSPPVGTLTGELFF.

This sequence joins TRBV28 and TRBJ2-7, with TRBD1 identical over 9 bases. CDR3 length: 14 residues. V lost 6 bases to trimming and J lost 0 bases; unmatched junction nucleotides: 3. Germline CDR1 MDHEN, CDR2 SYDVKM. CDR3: CASRDRGGSYEQYF. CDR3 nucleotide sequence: TGTGCCAGCAGAGACAGGGGGGGCTCCTACGAGCAGTACTTC.

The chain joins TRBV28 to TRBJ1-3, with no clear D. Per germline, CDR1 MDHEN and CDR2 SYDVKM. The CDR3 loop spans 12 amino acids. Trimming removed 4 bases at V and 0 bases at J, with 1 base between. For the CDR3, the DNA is TGTGCCAGCAGTTACTCTGGAAACACCATATATTTT. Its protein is CASSYSGNTIYF.

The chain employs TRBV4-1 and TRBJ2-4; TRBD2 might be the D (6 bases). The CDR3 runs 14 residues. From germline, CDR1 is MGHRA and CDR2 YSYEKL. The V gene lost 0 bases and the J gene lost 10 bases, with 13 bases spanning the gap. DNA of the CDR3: TGCGCCAGCAGCCAAGATTATCGGGACTCTATTCAGTACTTC. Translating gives CASSQDYRDSIQYF.

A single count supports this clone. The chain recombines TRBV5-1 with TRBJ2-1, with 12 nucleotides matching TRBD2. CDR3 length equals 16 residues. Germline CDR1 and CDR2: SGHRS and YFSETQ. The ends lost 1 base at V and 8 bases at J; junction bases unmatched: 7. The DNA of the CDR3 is TGCGCCAGCAGCTTGCCGGGACTAGCGGGCGTGTATGAGCAGTTCTTC. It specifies CASSLPGLAGVYEQFF.

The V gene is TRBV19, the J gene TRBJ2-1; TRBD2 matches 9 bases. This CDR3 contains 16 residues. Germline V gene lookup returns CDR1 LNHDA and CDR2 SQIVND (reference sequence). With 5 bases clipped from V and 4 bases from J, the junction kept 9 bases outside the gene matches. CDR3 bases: TGTGCCAGTAGTTTTTACCTAGCGGGGCCATACAATGAGCAGTTCTTC. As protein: CASSFYLAGPYNEQFF.

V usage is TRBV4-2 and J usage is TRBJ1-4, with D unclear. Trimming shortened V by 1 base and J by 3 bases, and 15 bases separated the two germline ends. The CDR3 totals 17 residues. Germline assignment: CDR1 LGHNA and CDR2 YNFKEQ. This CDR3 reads CASSQAPISVANEKLFF. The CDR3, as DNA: TGTGCCAGCAGCCAAGCCCCTATTTCGGTAGCTAATGAAAAACTGTTTTTT.

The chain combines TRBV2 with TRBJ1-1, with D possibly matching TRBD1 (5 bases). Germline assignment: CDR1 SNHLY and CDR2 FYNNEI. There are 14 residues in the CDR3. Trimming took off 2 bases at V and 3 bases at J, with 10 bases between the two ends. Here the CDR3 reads CASSELGRDTEAFF. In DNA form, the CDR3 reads TGTGCCAGCAGTGAATTGGGGCGCGACACTGAAGCTTTCTTT.

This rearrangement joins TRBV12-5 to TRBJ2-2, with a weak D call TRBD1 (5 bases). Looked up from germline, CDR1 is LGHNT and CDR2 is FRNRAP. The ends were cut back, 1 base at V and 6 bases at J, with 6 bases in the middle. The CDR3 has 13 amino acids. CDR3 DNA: TGTGCTAGTGGTTTGGAACAGGCCGGGGAGCTGTTTTTT. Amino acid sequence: CASGLEQAGELFF.

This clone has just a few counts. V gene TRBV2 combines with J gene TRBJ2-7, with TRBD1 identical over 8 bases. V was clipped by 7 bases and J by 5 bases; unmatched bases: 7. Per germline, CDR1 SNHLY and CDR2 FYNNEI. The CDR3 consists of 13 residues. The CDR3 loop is CASKVQGADEQYF. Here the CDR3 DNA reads TGTGCCAGCAAAGTCCAGGGGGCGGACGAGCAGTACTTC.

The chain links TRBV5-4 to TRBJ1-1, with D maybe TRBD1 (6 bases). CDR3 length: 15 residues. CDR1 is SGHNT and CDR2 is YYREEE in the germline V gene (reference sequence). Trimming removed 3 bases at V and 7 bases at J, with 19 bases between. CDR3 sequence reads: CASSYPGTGSVEAFF. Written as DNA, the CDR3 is TGTGCCAGCAGCTACCCAGGTACAGGGAGTGTTGAAGCTTTCTTT.

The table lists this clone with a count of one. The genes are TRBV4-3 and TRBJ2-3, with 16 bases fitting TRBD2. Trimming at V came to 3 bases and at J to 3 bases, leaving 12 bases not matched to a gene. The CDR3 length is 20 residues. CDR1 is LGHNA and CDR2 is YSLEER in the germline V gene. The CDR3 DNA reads TGCGCCAGCAGCCAGGGGACTAGCGGGGGGGCCTTTGGCAATACAGATACGCAGTATTTT. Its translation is CASSQGTSGGAFGNTDTQYF.

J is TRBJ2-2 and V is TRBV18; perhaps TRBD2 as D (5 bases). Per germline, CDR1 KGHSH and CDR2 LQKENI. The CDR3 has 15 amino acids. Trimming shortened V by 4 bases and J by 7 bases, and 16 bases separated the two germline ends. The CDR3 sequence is CASSRGAREIGELFF. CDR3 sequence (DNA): TGTGCCAGCTCACGCGGCGCACGGGAAATCGGGGAGCTGTTTTTT.

The CDR3 nucleotides are TGTGCCAGTAGTTCTCAAGGTGGGACGCAGTATTTT. Translation gives CASSSQGGTQYF. V and J are TRBV19 and TRBJ2-3; D remains ambiguous. CDR1 is LNHDA, CDR2 SQIVND, per germline (reference sequence). Trimming took off 5 bases at V and 9 bases at J, with 12 bases between the two ends. There are 12 residues in the CDR3.

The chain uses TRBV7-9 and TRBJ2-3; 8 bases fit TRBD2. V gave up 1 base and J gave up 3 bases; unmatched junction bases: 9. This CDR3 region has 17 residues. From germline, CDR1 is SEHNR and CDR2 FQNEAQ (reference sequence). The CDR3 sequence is CASSLGGAGGSTDTQYF. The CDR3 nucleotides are TGTGCCAGCAGCTTAGGAGGGGCGGGAGGCTCGACAGATACGCAGTATTTT.

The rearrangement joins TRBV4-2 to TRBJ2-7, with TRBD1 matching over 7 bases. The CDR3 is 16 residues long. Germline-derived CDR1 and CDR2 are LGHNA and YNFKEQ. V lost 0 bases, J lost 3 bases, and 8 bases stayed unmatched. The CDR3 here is CASSQESGGTFYEQYF. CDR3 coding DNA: TGTGCCAGCAGCCAAGAATCAGGGGGAACCTTCTACGAGCAGTACTTC.

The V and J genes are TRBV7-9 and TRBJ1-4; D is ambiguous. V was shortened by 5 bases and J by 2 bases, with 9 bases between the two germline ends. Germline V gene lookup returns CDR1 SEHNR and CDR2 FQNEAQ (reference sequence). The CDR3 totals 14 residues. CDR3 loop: CASSPIGTNEKLFF. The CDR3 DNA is TGTGCCAGCAGCCCCATAGGGACTAATGAAAAACTGTTTTTT.

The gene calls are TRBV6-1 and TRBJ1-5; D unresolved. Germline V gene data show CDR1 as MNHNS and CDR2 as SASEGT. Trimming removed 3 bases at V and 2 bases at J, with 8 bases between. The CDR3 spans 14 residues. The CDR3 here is CASSETWGNQPQHF. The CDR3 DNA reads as TGTGCCAGCAGTGAGACATGGGGCAATCAGCCCCAGCATTTT.